A single sample is the source of the 14 T cell receptor beta chains below, sequenced in a study of T cells expressing NK-cell markers. For each CDR3 protein, TCRdb gives one entry from its re-call of the 5' RACE reads, without DNA. With approximately 170,000 distinct CDR3 sequences in the sample, the ten largest clones hold 20%. Sequenced: blood T cells: a sorted CD56 or NKG2C T cell subset, CD4+ or CD8+ T cells, or bulk PBMC T cells (not recorded which). The source is a man aged 18-70 years in good health.

The chain employs TRBV3-1 and TRBJ2-5. The CDR3 is made up of 15 amino acids. CDR1 is LGHDT, CDR2 YNNKEL, per germline (reference sequence). This CDR3 reads CASSQSPGYQETQYF.

The chain is built from TRBV29-1 and TRBJ2-5; TCRdb's D call of TRBD1 is untestable without DNA. This CDR3 region has 14 residues. Germline loops: CDR1 SQVTM, CDR2 ANQGSEA. The chain's CDR3 is CSVGGTGGEETQYF.

This chain joins TRBV19 and TRBJ2-2; TCRdb's D gene call, TRBD1, goes unchecked for lack of DNA. Per germline, CDR1 LNHDA and CDR2 SQIVND (reference sequence). This CDR3 is 15 amino acids long. The CDR3 is CASSAGQYFTGELFF.

The V gene is TRBV24-1, the J gene TRBJ2-1; TCRdb picks TRBD2, but there is no DNA to check that call. Germline CDR1 and CDR2: KGHDR and SFDVKD. The CDR3 runs to 14 residues. The CDR3 reads CATSGYSRGHEQFF.

The CDR3 loop reads CASSLDRNEQFF. The chain links TRBV7-9 to TRBJ2-1. The CDR3 extends over 12 amino acids. Germline V gene lookup returns CDR1 SEHNR and CDR2 FQNEAQ (reference sequence).

This chain joins TRBV20-1 and TRBJ1-2; TCRdb returns TRBD1, unconfirmable since there is no DNA. This CDR3 spans 14 amino acids. CDR1 and CDR2 from the germline V gene are DFQATT and SNEGSKA (reference sequence). CDR3 amino acids: CSARASGGYYGYTF.

The chain combines TRBV6-2 or TRBV6-3 with TRBJ1-5; the D call of TRBD1 rests on TCRdb alone, since no DNA is present to check it. This CDR3 comprises 15 residues. Germline lookup yields CDR1 MNHEY and CDR2 SVGEGT. The CDR3 reads CASSWRDRGSQPQHF.

The chain employs TRBV12-3 or TRBV12-4 and TRBJ2-7. This CDR3 contains 14 residues. This CDR3 reads CASSLGVRPYEQYF.

The chain uses TRBV14 and TRBJ2-7; TCRdb's assignment of TRBD1 cannot be checked, as there is no DNA. The CDR3 length is 15 residues. Germline V CDR1 and CDR2: SGHDN, FVKESK. The CDR3 sequence is CASSLIDRETYEQYF.

The chain recombines TRBV5-1 with TRBJ2-5; TCRdb returns TRBD1, unconfirmable since there is no DNA. The CDR3 loop spans 15 amino acids. The germline CDR1 and CDR2 sequences are SGHRS and YFSETQ. The CDR3 protein is CASSPWTGEEVTQYF. Full variable domain (outside the CDR3, taken from reference TRBV5-1 and TRBJ2-5): KAGVTQTPRYLIKTRGQQVTLSCSPISGHRSVSWYQQTPGQGLQFLFEYFSETQRNKGNFPGRFSGRQFSNSRSEMNVSTLELGDSALYLCASSPWTGEEVTQYFGPGTRLLVL.

The chain is built from TRBV19 and TRBJ2-7; the D call of TRBD2 rests on TCRdb alone, since no DNA is present to check it. CDR3 size: 16 residues. Looked up from germline, CDR1 is LNHDA and CDR2 is SQIVND (reference sequence). The CDR3 sequence: CASSPDLSGGFYEQYF.

The CDR3 here is CASSNLGDGGAWETQYF. The genes are TRBV7-9 and TRBJ2-5; TCRdb proposes TRBD1, but this gene call is untestable without DNA. In germline, CDR1 is SEHNR, CDR2 FQNEAQ (reference sequence). The CDR3 loop spans 17 amino acids.

The V and J genes are TRBV28 and TRBJ1-2. The CDR3 contains 12 residues. CDR1 is MDHEN, CDR2 SYDVKM, per germline. The CDR3 region is CASSRRKYGYTF.

This sequence joins TRBV5-6 and TRBJ2-7; as DNA is missing, the TRBD2 call by TCRdb cannot be tested. The CDR3 spans 13 residues. Germline-derived CDR1 and CDR2 are SGHDT and YYEEEE. This CDR3 reads CASSLGLLGEQYF. The complete variable domain, with remaining parts taken from reference TRBV5-6 and TRBJ2-7, reads DAGVTQSPTHLIKTRGQQVTLRCSPKSGHDTVSWYQQALGQGPQFIFQYYEEEERQRGNFPDRFSGHQFPNYSSELNVNALLLGDSALYLCASSLGLLGEQYFGPGTRLTVT.